This TCR beta chain was identified in a study of blood T cell repertoires in COVID-19. Study-level background: The analysed material was cDNA or gDNA that came from T cells, B-cell-depleted T cells, or PBMCs.

The CDR3 extends over 14 amino acids. With V trimmed by 6 bases and J by 3 bases, 0 bases remained unmatched. Germline values: CDR1 SNHLY, CDR2 FYNNEI. As processed by the authors: Amplification of reference gene primers provided the estimated nucleated cell counts. Sequenced by immunoSEQ multiplex PCR; TCRdb stores in-frame clones only, minus some. V, J and clone size were drawn from that table, and D and trimming were deduced from the DNA. The sample consists of fewer than 85,000 clones, more than 65% of them appearing once. This receptor was identified in a woman older than 75 with active or convalescent COVID-19. This chain uses TRBV2 with TRBJ2-5; TRBD2 aligns across 14 bases. Sequencing was carried out using peripheral blood. The CDR3 DNA follows: TGTGCCAGCAGGGGACTAGCGGGGGAAGAGACCCAGTACTTC. This translates into CASRGLAGEETQYF. The variable domain in full, completed from reference TRBV2 and TRBJ2-5, reads EPEVTQTPSHQVTQMGQEVILRCVPISNHLYFYWYRQILGQKVEFLVSFYNNEISEKSEIFDDQFSVERPDGSNFTLKIRSTKLEDSAMYFCASRGLAGEETQYFGPGTRLLVL.